The 12 T cell receptor beta chains below were found in one sample sequenced in a study of blood T cell repertoires in COVID-19 (dated by TCRdb to about 2020). Library preparation used the immunoSEQ multiplex PCR assay. Sourced from immuneACCESS, this table was stored by TCRdb with only in-frame sequences that have V and J called. A share of the clones is absent; for the studies checked, an unresolved V gene accounts for under half, and the remainder has no known explanation. Across this sample there are some 200,000 clones, with 84% seen only once. The top ten hold 9.7% of the sample. Sequenced material: peripheral blood. These receptor sequences come from a man aged 50 or older with active or convalescent COVID-19.

The chain uses TRBV21-1 and TRBJ2-7; no DNA check was done on the table's D call, TRBD1. TRBV21-1 is a documented pseudogene. The CDR3 runs 13 residues. The CDR3 protein is CASRTGSPYEQYV. The CDR3 coding sequence is TGTGCCAGCAGGACAGGGTCCCCCTACGAGCAGTACGTC.

This chain uses TRBV15 with TRBJ2-1, with TRBD2 matching over 13 bases. V lost 0 bases to trimming and J lost 6 bases; unmatched junction nucleotides: 14. The CDR3 has 20 residues. Germline loops: CDR1 LNHNV, CDR2 YYDKDF (reference sequence). Written as DNA, the CDR3 is TGTGCCACCAGCAGAGAGGGAGGACAGGGACGACTAGCGGGAGGCAATGAGCAGTTCTTC. This encodes CATSREGGQGRLAGGNEQFF.

The chain recombines TRBV7-2 with TRBJ1-2; D not certain. CDR3 length: 12 residues. V dropped 2 bases and J dropped 8 bases, with 9 bases sitting between them. Germline V CDR1 and CDR2: SGHTA, FQGNSA. CDR3 protein: CASSLISHGYTF. CDR3 DNA sequence: TGTGCCAGCAGCTTAATCTCACACGGCTACACCTTC.

This clone was observed a handful of times. The chain has TRBV19 and TRBJ1-2; 7 bases fit TRBD1. The CDR3 totals 14 residues. V gave up 5 bases and J gave up 3 bases; unmatched junction bases: 6. Germline V gives CDR1 LNHDA, CDR2 SQIVND (reference sequence). The CDR3 protein is CASSLTDRYYGYTF. The CDR3 coding sequence is TGTGCCAGTAGTCTAACGGACAGGTACTATGGCTACACCTTC.

This clone was seen a few times. The genes are TRBV6-5 and TRBJ2-3; D gene ambiguous. Germline V gene lookup returns CDR1 MNHEY and CDR2 SVGAGI. This CDR3 is 14 amino acids long. Trimming took off 5 bases at V and 1 base at J, with 10 bases between the two ends. CDR3 residues: CASSPTLGTDTQYF. The CDR3 region has the DNA TGTGCCAGCAGTCCGACACTGGGCACAGATACGCAGTATTTT.

The chain uses TRBV18 and TRBJ1-2; TRBD1 matches 9 bases. Germline V gene sequence: CDR1 KGHSH, CDR2 LQKENI. CDR3 length: 16 amino acids. After removal of 4 bases from V and 4 bases from J, the junction contained 10 bases not matched to a gene. This CDR3 is CASSRARDREGYGYTF. CDR3 in DNA: TGTGCCAGCTCACGCGCCCGGGACAGGGAGGGCTATGGCTACACCTTC.

This chain connects TRBV18 to TRBJ2-3, with 10 bases that match TRBD1. The V and J ends lost 3 bases and 6 bases, in that order; junction bases with no gene match: 3. The CDR3 consists of 14 residues. Germline values: CDR1 KGHSH, CDR2 LQKENI. This chain's CDR3 is CASSPTTGGDTQYF. CDR3 DNA sequence: TGTGCCAGCTCACCGACGACAGGGGGCGATACGCAGTATTTT.

V and J are TRBV5-1 and TRBJ2-7; 7 bases match TRBD2. With V trimmed by 5 bases and J by 5 bases, 10 bases remained unmatched. There are 14 residues in the CDR3. The V gene's germline CDR1 is SGHRS and CDR2 YFSETQ. The CDR3 DNA is TGCGCCAGCAGAGGGAGGGAGGGTTACCACGAGCAGTACTTC. It is translated as CASRGREGYHEQYF.

This chain links TRBV19 with TRBJ2-1, with 7 bases identical to TRBD1. CDR1 and CDR2 from the germline V gene are LNHDA and SQIVND (reference sequence). Trimming took 3 bases from V and 7 from J; bases not matched to a gene: 12. CDR3 length equals 16 residues. CDR3 bases: TGTGCCAGTAGTATCGTCAACAGGGGATCTCGAAATGAGCAGTTCTTC. This gives the protein CASSIVNRGSRNEQFF. Using reference TRBV19 and TRBJ2-1 for the parts outside the CDR3, the full variable domain is DGGITQSPKYLFRKEGQNVTLSCEQNLNHDAMYWYRQDPGQGLRLIYYSQIVNDFQKGDIAEGYSVSREKKESFPLTVTSAQKNPTAFYLCASSIVNRGSRNEQFFGPGTRLTVL.

The rearrangement links TRBV6-5 to TRBJ1-1; D is possibly TRBD1 (6 bases). V lost 6 bases, J lost 2 bases, and 16 bases lay in between. Germline CDR1 is MNHEY and CDR2 is SVGAGI. CDR3 length: 15 residues. Here the CDR3 reads CASRYLGHTNTEAFF. The CDR3 region has the DNA TGTGCCAGCAGATACCTGGGACACACAAACACTGAAGCTTTCTTT.

Comments on this clone: Other DNA sequences from this sample encode an identical CDR3 as well. The chain uses TRBV7-2 and TRBJ2-3, with D perhaps TRBD1 (5 bases). The CDR3 covers 15 residues. CDR1 SGHTA and CDR2 FQGNSA come from the germline V gene. The V and J ends lost 1 base and 1 base respectively, with 9 bases between them. DNA for the CDR3: TGTGCCAGCAGCTTAGAAGGGGTAGGCACAGATACGCAGTATTTT. Translation: CASSLEGVGTDTQYF.

This chain uses TRBV28 with TRBJ2-7, with D perhaps matching TRBD1 (7 bases). V gave up 5 bases and J gave up 2 bases, with 16 bases separating them. The CDR3 runs 15 residues. Germline V lookup: CDR1 MDHEN, CDR2 SYDVKM. CDR3 nucleotides: TGTGCCAGCAGTCGATCAGGGGGGTTGGCCTACGAGCAGTACGTC. Residues: CASSRSGGLAYEQYV.